Below are 4 T cell receptor beta chains sequenced from a single sample in a study of CD8 T cells in Susac syndrome. RNA amounts of about 0.45 to 1 ug underwent reverse transcription with random hexamers. TCRdb reprocessed the immunoSEQ multiplex PCR reads with MiXCR, giving one entry per CDR3 protein. Of 95,000 to 150,000 distinct CDR3 sequences in the sample, around 94% are singletons; the top ten hold roughly 0.091%. Sequencing used CD4+ T cells from PBMCs. The receptors were gathered from a human donor in good health.

The chain couples TRBV28 to TRBJ2-5, with D maybe TRBD1 (5 bases). Germline assignment: CDR1 MDHEN and CDR2 SYDVKM. The CDR3 extends over 13 amino acids. The V and J ends lost 3 bases and 7 bases respectively, with 12 bases between them. This chain's CDR3 is CASSLGRPGTQYF. The CDR3 region has the DNA TGTGCCAGCAGTTTGGGGCGGCCCGGGACCCAGTACTTC.

This clonotype was seen once. The genes are TRBV29-1 and TRBJ2-5, with 7 bases identical to TRBD1. V was pared by 2 bases and J by 4 bases, with 4 bases of the junction left unmatched. Germline assignment: CDR1 SQVTM and CDR2 ANQGSEA. The CDR3 totals 13 residues. The CDR3 DNA follows: TGCAGCGTTGAAAGACAGGGCCCAGAGACCCAGTACTTC. Protein: CSVERQGPETQYF.

The chain employs TRBV19 and TRBJ2-1; 10 nucleotides agree with TRBD1. This CDR3 comprises 15 residues. CDR1 and CDR2 (germline): LNHDA, SQIVND (reference sequence). The V and J ends lost 3 bases and 5 bases, in that order; junction bases with no gene match: 4. CDR3 in amino acids: CASSIDRGPHNEQFF. CDR3 bases: TGTGCCAGTAGTATCGACAGGGGGCCCCACAATGAGCAGTTCTTC.

The chain recombines TRBV6-6 with TRBJ2-7; 9 nucleotides align to TRBD1. Trimming at V came to 5 bases and at J to 5 bases, leaving 10 bases not matched to a gene. Germline lookup yields CDR1 MNHNY and CDR2 SVGAGI (reference sequence). The CDR3 has 15 amino acids. CDR3 bases: TGTGCCAGCAGTCGCCGGACAGGGGACGGTCACGAGCAGTACTTC. Encoded protein: CASSRRTGDGHEQYF.